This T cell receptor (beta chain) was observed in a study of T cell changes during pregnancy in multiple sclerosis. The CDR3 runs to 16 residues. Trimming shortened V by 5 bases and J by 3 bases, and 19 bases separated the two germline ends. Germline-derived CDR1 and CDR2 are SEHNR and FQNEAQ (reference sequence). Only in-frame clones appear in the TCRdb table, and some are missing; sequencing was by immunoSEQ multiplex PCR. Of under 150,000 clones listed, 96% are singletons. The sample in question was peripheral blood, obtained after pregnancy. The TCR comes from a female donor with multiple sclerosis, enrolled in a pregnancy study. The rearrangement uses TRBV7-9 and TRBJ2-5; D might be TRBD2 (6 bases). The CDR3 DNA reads TGTGCCAGCAGCCCCCTGGGGGGATCGGTCAAAGAGACCCAGTACTTC. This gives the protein CASSPLGGSVKETQYF.